The rows below give T cell receptor beta chains drawn from one sample of a study of T cell responses to AZD1222 COVID-19 vaccine. Produced via immunoSEQ multiplex PCR; TCRdb's table is partial and in-frame only. The sample holds 80,000 or so clones, 70% to 80% seen once. Source: peripheral blood, taken 28 days after the second dose of the MenACWY control vaccine. The receptors come from an adult who received the MenACWY meningococcal vaccine as a control. The CDR3 runs from the conserved cysteine through the conserved F or W. The D gene is left open where the match is weak. Only part of the rows carry a size: once, few, many, or a class if the clone is expanded.

j_call d_call clone_size v_call cdr3_nt cdr3_aa
TRBJ2-5 - - TRBV11-1 TGTGCCAGCAGCCCGGCGGGGTTTGAGACCCAGTACTTC CASSPAGFETQYF
TRBJ1-2 - - TRBV6-2/TRBV6-3 TGTGCCAGCAGTTCCCGCATCTCTAACTATGGCTACACCTTC CASSSRISNYGYTF
TRBJ1-5 - - TRBV6-2/TRBV6-3 TGTGCCAGCAGTTACTTAACGGGACAAGGCAATCAGCCCCAGCATTTT CASSYLTGQGNQPQHF
TRBJ1-4 - few TRBV9 TGTGCCAGCAGCGTAGTCGGAGGGGCGGGCGAAAAACTGTTTTTT CASSVVGGAGEKLFF
TRBJ1-2 - - TRBV28 TGTGCCAGCAATAAAAAGGCGGCCTTCGGTGGCTACACCTTC CASNKKAAFGGYTF
TRBJ1-6 - few TRBV18 TGTGCCAGCTCGATTTCACAGGGTAGGGGTCATTCACCCCTCCACTTT CASSISQGRGHSPLHF
TRBJ2-5 - - TRBV7-2 TGTGCCAGCAGCTTAGTTAGCAGGGAAGAGACCCAGTACTTC CASSLVSREETQYF
TRBJ1-1 TRBD1 - TRBV5-4 TGTGCCAGCAGCTTGGCCAAGGGGGCTTGGATGAACACTGAAGCTTTCTTT CASSLAKGAWMNTEAFF
TRBJ2-1 - - TRBV7-8 TGTGCCAGCAGCCGGACCCGCAATGAGCAGTTCTTC CASSRTRNEQFF
TRBJ2-7 TRBD2 once TRBV28 TGTGCCAGCAGTTCCTCATCACTAGCGGTCGGTTACGAGCAGTACTTC CASSSSSLAVGYEQYF
TRBJ2-3 - - TRBV6-5 TGTGCCAGCAGATTTTCAGATACGCAGTATTTT CASRFSDTQYF
TRBJ1-3 - - TRBV5-1 TGCGCCAGCAGCTTGGTAGCGGCGGACTCTGGAAACACCATATATTTT CASSLVAADSGNTIYF
TRBJ2-1 - - TRBV19 TGTGCCAGTTCGGCGGGAATAATATGGGATGAGCAGTTCTTC CASSAGIIWDEQFF
TRBJ1-5 TRBD1 - TRBV4-2 TGTGCCAGCAGCCAAGAGCAGGACAGGGGATTGCCCCAGCATTTT CASSQEQDRGLPQHF
TRBJ2-5 TRBD2 - TRBV7-2 TGTGCCAGCAGCCCCCAGCGGGGGGGACGTACCCAGTACTTC CASSPQRGGRTQYF
TRBJ2-1 TRBD2 - TRBV7-6 TGTGCCAGCAGCTCGCTAGCGGGGGGGCCCTACAATGAGCAGTTCTTC CASSSLAGGPYNEQFF
TRBJ1-4 TRBD1 - TRBV2 TGTGCCAGCAGCGGACGTGGACAGGGCGGTGAAAAACTGTTTTTT CASSGRGQGGEKLFF
TRBJ1-1 - - TRBV6-2/TRBV6-3 TGTGCCAGCAGTTTTACAAGGGAAACTGAAGCTTTCTTT CASSFTRETEAFF
TRBJ1-5 - - TRBV5-5 TGTGCCAGCAGCTTCAGGCCTCATCAGCCCCAGCATTTT CASSFRPHQPQHF
TRBJ2-2 TRBD2 - TRBV2 TGTGCCAGCACTGCGACTAGCGGGGGCTCTTACACCGGGGAGCTGTTTTTT CASTATSGGSYTGELFF
TRBJ2-7 TRBD1 - TRBV4-2 TGTGCCAGCAGCCAACGGTCGACAGGGGGGACCTACGAGCAGTACTTC CASSQRSTGGTYEQYF
TRBJ1-1 TRBD1 - TRBV6-1 TGTGCCAGCATTGAACAGGGGAGGTGGACTGAAGCTTTCTTT CASIEQGRWTEAFF
TRBJ1-2 TRBD1 - TRBV18 TGTGCCAGCTCACCTGAGGGACAGGGGAACTATGGCTACACCTTC CASSPEGQGNYGYTF
TRBJ1-3 - - TRBV30 TGTGCCTGGAGTGTGGGGAGTGGAAACACCATATATTTT CAWSVGSGNTIYF
TRBJ1-2 - - TRBV4-2 TGTGCCAGCAGCCAAGATCTAGGGGACAACTATGGCTACACCTTC CASSQDLGDNYGYTF
TRBJ2-5 - - TRBV7-9 TGTGCCAGCAGCGAAAACCTTGGGGAGACCCAGTACTTC CASSENLGETQYF
TRBJ2-1 TRBD1 - TRBV6-4 TGTGCCAGCAGTGACCTCGGGACAGGGAGGGATGAGCAGTTCTTC CASSDLGTGRDEQFF
TRBJ1-2 - - TRBV2 TGTGCCAGCAGGGAGGACAGTGGGAATTATGGCTACACCTTC CASREDSGNYGYTF
TRBJ2-5 - - TRBV15 TGTGCCACCAGCCCCCGGGGACTTCAAGAGACCCAGTACTTC CATSPRGLQETQYF
TRBJ1-5 TRBD1 - TRBV2 TGTGCCAGCAGTAGGACAGGGCTCAATCAGCCCCAGCATTTT CASSRTGLNQPQHF
TRBJ2-1 - - TRBV5-1 TGCGCCAGCAGTTTCCTTGGGGGGTACAATGAGCAGTTCTTC CASSFLGGYNEQFF
TRBJ2-6 - - TRBV2 TGTGCCAGCAGCTTCCTTTACGGCTCTGGGGCCAACGTCCTGACTTTC CASSFLYGSGANVLTF
TRBJ1-1 - - TRBV12-3/TRBV12-4 TGTGCCAGCAGCACTCGATACGAAGCTTTCTTT CASSTRYEAFF
TRBJ1-2 TRBD1 - TRBV27 TGTGCCAGTAAAGCCTCCTCACAGGGGGCGGGTGGCTACACCTTC CASKASSQGAGGYTF
TRBJ1-5 TRBD1 - TRBV28 TGTGCCAGCAGTACAGGGGGCGATGGCAATCAGCCCCAGCATTTT CASSTGGDGNQPQHF
TRBJ2-3 - - TRBV11-1 TGTGCCAGCAGCTTAGGCGCAGGTGCGGGCACAGATACGCAGTATTTT CASSLGAGAGTDTQYF
TRBJ1-1 - - TRBV18 TGTGCCAGCTCAGCTTTTGGGCAGAACACTGAAGCTTTCTTT CASSAFGQNTEAFF
TRBJ2-7 TRBD1 - TRBV13 TGTGCCAGCAGTCGGGACAGCTACGAGCAGTACTTC CASSRDSYEQYF
TRBJ2-1 - once TRBV18 TGTGCCAGCTCGGGGGACTTGGGGGAGCAGTTCTTC CASSGDLGEQFF
TRBJ2-5 TRBD2 - TRBV5-1 TGCGCCAGCAGCTTGGGACTAGCGGGATCGAGGGGAGAGACCCAGTACTTC CASSLGLAGSRGETQYF
TRBJ2-1 TRBD2 - TRBV28 TGTGCCAGCAGTTCTGGCGGGGGGGCCTACAATGAGCAGTTCTTC CASSSGGGAYNEQFF
TRBJ1-1 - once TRBV11-2 TGTGCCAGCAGCCCAAGCCCAGGGAGGGACACTGAAGCTTTCTTT CASSPSPGRDTEAFF
TRBJ2-4 TRBD1 - TRBV30 TGTGCCTGGAGGGACAGGGAACGACTAGCCAAAAACATTCAGTACTTC CAWRDRERLAKNIQYF
TRBJ2-1 TRBD2 few TRBV5-8 TGTGCCAGCAGCTACGTCCTAAGCGGGGCCTTGATGGGGGAGCAGTTCTTC CASSYVLSGALMGEQFF
TRBJ2-1 TRBD2 - TRBV7-2 TGTGCCAGCAGCCCCAGACTAGCTCCGGAGCAGTTCTTC CASSPRLAPEQFF
TRBJ2-3 - - TRBV9 TGTGCCAGCAGCGGGGGCCTGAGCACAGATACGCAGTATTTT CASSGGLSTDTQYF
TRBJ1-2 TRBD1 once TRBV2 TGTGCCAGCAGTCTGAGGGGGCGAAACTATGGCTACACCTTC CASSLRGRNYGYTF
TRBJ1-3 - - TRBV9 TGTGCCAGCAGCGCCCCCGGGGGGCCCTCTGGAAACACCATATATTTT CASSAPGGPSGNTIYF
TRBJ2-1 - - TRBV11-2 TGTGCCAGCAGCCAATCCCCCAGGAGGGTATCCAACAATGAGCAGTTCTTC CASSQSPRRVSNNEQFF
TRBJ2-7 TRBD1 - TRBV6-6 TGTGCCAGCAGACAGGGGGCGGTTTACGAGCAGTACTTC CASRQGAVYEQYF
TRBJ1-2 - - TRBV2 TGTGCCAGCAGTTCCACAGCGGAGGGCTATGGCTACACCTTC CASSSTAEGYGYTF
TRBJ2-2 - - TRBV2 TGTGCCAGCAGTGTCCTAGGGGGGAGGGAGCTGTTTTTT CASSVLGGRELFF
TRBJ1-2 - - TRBV2 TGTGCCAGCAGTGAAGAGACACACTATGGCTACACCTTC CASSEETHYGYTF
TRBJ2-1 - few TRBV2 TGTGCCACCAGGGACTTCTCCTACAATGAGCAGTTCTTC CATRDFSYNEQFF
TRBJ2-7 - few TRBV6-1 TGTGCCAGCAGTGCATTGGGGGCCTCGCCGACCTACGAGCAGTACTTC CASSALGASPTYEQYF
TRBJ2-5 TRBD1 - TRBV5-6 TGTGCCAGCAGCGCAACAGGGGTAGAGACCCAGTACTTC CASSATGVETQYF